Listed below are T cell receptor beta chains from one sample, sequenced in a study of shared clonotypes between healthy human individuals. Assay used: immunoSEQ multiplex PCR; TCRdb lists only in-frame clones, some missing. The sample shows 300,000 to 400,000 clones, around 70% of them seen only once. Sequenced: memory CD4+ T cells sorted from blood. Receptors were obtained from a man between 25 and 39 years old in good health. Both conserved end residues are part of each CDR3. D genes are given only for firm matches. Some rows mark clone size as missing; the rest say once, few, many or name a class of expanded clone.

j_call,d_call,clone_size,v_call,cdr3_nt,cdr3_aa
TRBJ2-1,TRBD2,NA,TRBV15,TGTGCCACCAGGCCGGGGACTATATCCAATGAGCAGTTCTTC,CATRPGTISNEQFF
TRBJ2-1,TRBD2,NA,TRBV6-1,TGTGCCAGCCTGGACGGGAGGGCCCAATACAATGAGCAGTTCTTC,CASLDGRAQYNEQFF
TRBJ2-7,TRBD1,NA,TRBV27,TGTGCCAGCAGCCCTTTTCCGCCCGGGACAGGGGGCGCTCCTCAGTACTTC,CASSPFPPGTGGAPQYF
TRBJ1-5,TRBD1,NA,TRBV6-1,TGTGCCAGCGACCCAGGGACAGGGGGCCGTCAGCCCCAGCATTTT,CASDPGTGGRQPQHF
TRBJ1-1,TRBD1,once,TRBV6-1,TGTGCCAGCACCCGACAGGGCCGGACTGAAGCTTTCTTT,CASTRQGRTEAFF
TRBJ2-5,NA,NA,TRBV6-1,TGTGCCAGCAGTGTCGGAGGCGAGACCCAGTACTTC,CASSVGGETQYF
TRBJ1-1,NA,NA,TRBV28,TGTGCCAGCAGGGAGGTATCGGTCACTGAAGCTTTCTTT,CASREVSVTEAFF
TRBJ2-3,NA,NA,TRBV7-9,TGTGCCAGCAGCTTCGAGACCCACCAAGATACGCAGTATTTT,CASSFETHQDTQYF
TRBJ2-3,NA,NA,TRBV18,TGTGCCAGCTCATCATCTTACACAGATACGCAGTATTTT,CASSSSYTDTQYF
TRBJ2-1,NA,NA,TRBV7-2,TGTGCCAGCAGCTTAGTGGGGACCTATAATGAGCAGTTCTTC,CASSLVGTYNEQFF
TRBJ2-2,NA,NA,TRBV5-1,TGCGCCAGCAGCCTATCCTATGGCACCGGGGAGCTGTTTTTT,CASSLSYGTGELFF
TRBJ2-6,NA,NA,TRBV27,TGTGCCAGCAGTTACAATTCTGGGGCCAACGTCCTGACTTTC,CASSYNSGANVLTF
TRBJ1-2,TRBD1,many,TRBV29-1,TGCAGCGTTGAAGGACAGGGGTTTGGCGGCTACACCTTC,CSVEGQGFGGYTF
TRBJ1-2,NA,NA,TRBV5-1,TGCGCCAGCAGCTTGGTTCCGACTAACTATGGCTACACCTTC,CASSLVPTNYGYTF
TRBJ1-2,NA,NA,TRBV10-3,TGTGCCATCAGTGGGGACCGTGAAGGAGGCTATGGCTACACCTTC,CAISGDREGGYGYTF
TRBJ2-7,NA,few,TRBV7-2,TGTGCCAGCAGCTTAGGGGACACAACCTACGAGCAGTACTTC,CASSLGDTTYEQYF
TRBJ2-1,NA,many,TRBV14,TGTGCCAGCAGCCAAGATCTAAAGTTCCGGGACTTCTCCTACAATGAGCAGTTCTTC,CASSQDLKFRDFSYNEQFF
TRBJ1-2,TRBD1,few,TRBV7-2,TGTGCCAGCAGCTACGGGACAGTATATGGCTACACCTTC,CASSYGTVYGYTF
TRBJ1-6,TRBD1,NA,TRBV10-3,TGTGCCATCCGACAGGGGTCCCTTAATTCACCCCTCCACTTT,CAIRQGSLNSPLHF
TRBJ2-7,TRBD1,NA,TRBV18,TGTGCCAGCTCACCATGGGACAGGGGGCGCGAGCAGTACTTC,CASSPWDRGREQYF
TRBJ2-1,TRBD2,NA,TRBV9,TGTGCCAGCAGCGTGGCTAGCGGATATAGCTCCTACAATGAGCAGTTCTTC,CASSVASGYSSYNEQFF
TRBJ2-7,TRBD1,few,TRBV7-2,TGTGCCAGCAGCTTCGCCGGGACAGGGGTCCACGAGCAGTACTTC,CASSFAGTGVHEQYF
TRBJ2-7,TRBD2,many,TRBV15,TGTGCCACCAGCAGAGATAGCGGGAGGGGCCGAACCTACGAGCAGTACTTC,CATSRDSGRGRTYEQYF
TRBJ1-2,NA,NA,TRBV7-4,TGTGCCAGCAGCTTTGAGGGCTACACCTTC,CASSFEGYTF
TRBJ2-7,NA,once,TRBV5-1,TGCGCCAGCAACTCCGCACAGGGGAGGGAGCAGTACTTC,CASNSAQGREQYF
TRBJ2-7,NA,once,TRBV4-3,TGCGCCAGCAGCCGGACCGGGACTGGAGGCTACGAGCAGTACTTC,CASSRTGTGGYEQYF
TRBJ2-3,NA,NA,TRBV4-2,TGTGCCAGCAGCCAAGACCCCAGTGTCTCAGATACGCAGTATTTT,CASSQDPSVSDTQYF
TRBJ1-2,NA,few,TRBV5-8,TGTGCCAGCAGCTTGGTGGGCAGGACTTCTGGCTACACCTTC,CASSLVGRTSGYTF
TRBJ2-1,TRBD2,NA,TRBV11-2,TGTGCCAGCAGCTCCTTAGCGGGAGTTCAATACAATGAGCAGTTCTTC,CASSSLAGVQYNEQFF
TRBJ1-1,NA,NA,TRBV5-1,TGCGCCAGCAGCCCGCCCCGAGGGGTGGACCCAGCAAACACTGAAGCTTTCTTT,CASSPPRGVDPANTEAFF
TRBJ2-2,TRBD1,NA,TRBV5-1,TGCGCCAGCGCGGGGACAGGAAACACCGGGGAGCTGTTTTTT,CASAGTGNTGELFF
TRBJ2-1,NA,NA,TRBV7-6,TGTGCCAGCAGCACTAGTTGGGGTCGGGACAATGAGCAGTTCTTC,CASSTSWGRDNEQFF
TRBJ2-1,NA,NA,TRBV10-1,TGCGCCAGCAGTGAGTCTCGCGTTAACAATGAGCAGTTCTTC,CASSESRVNNEQFF
TRBJ2-3,TRBD1,NA,TRBV11-1,TGTGCCAGCAGCTTAGGGCCCAGGGGGCGCGGAGATACGCAGTATTTT,CASSLGPRGRGDTQYF
TRBJ2-3,NA,NA,TRBV11-3,TGTGCCAGCAGCTTAGGAGGTACAGATACGCAGTATTTT,CASSLGGTDTQYF
TRBJ2-2,TRBD1,NA,TRBV28,TGTGCCAGCAGGTCCGGGACAGGGGGCTCCGGGGAGCTGTTTTTT,CASRSGTGGSGELFF
TRBJ2-7,TRBD1,NA,TRBV7-9,TGTGCCAGCAGCCCTCAGGGGGCGGGCCTGGCCTACGAGCAGTACTTC,CASSPQGAGLAYEQYF
TRBJ2-1,TRBD2,NA,TRBV5-1,TGCGCCAGCAGCCTGACAGCCCCGGAGAGCGGGACCAATGAGCAGTTCTTC,CASSLTAPESGTNEQFF
TRBJ2-1,NA,NA,TRBV7-7,TGTGCCAGCAGCTTAGCAACGGTCAGCCCCTCCTACAATGAGCAGTTCTTC,CASSLATVSPSYNEQFF
TRBJ2-3,TRBD2,NA,TRBV6-9,TGTGCCAGCAGTTTACAAGCGGGAGGCCTCTCCACAGATACGCAGTATTTT,CASSLQAGGLSTDTQYF
TRBJ1-2,TRBD1,NA,TRBV27,TGTGCCAGCAGTCCCTGGACAGGTGCTAGAGGCTACACCTTC,CASSPWTGARGYTF
TRBJ1-5,NA,NA,TRBV5-6,TGTGCCAGCAGCTGGGGGGATAGCAATCAGCCCCAGCATTTT,CASSWGDSNQPQHF
TRBJ2-7,NA,NA,TRBV5-6,TGTGCCAGCAGCCGAGGTGTCTCCTACGAGCAGTACTTC,CASSRGVSYEQYF
TRBJ2-1,NA,many,TRBV7-2,TGTGCCAGCAGCTCCTCCTTCGGGGGCGCCTACAATGAGCAGTTCTTC,CASSSSFGGAYNEQFF
TRBJ2-3,TRBD2,NA,TRBV27,TGTGCCAGCAGAAGGCTGGGGCTAGCGGGAGCGAAGGGTACAGATACGCAGTATTTT,CASRRLGLAGAKGTDTQYF
TRBJ1-1,TRBD1,NA,TRBV18,TGTGCCAGCTCCGGGACAGGGATGAACACTGAAGCTTTCTTT,CASSGTGMNTEAFF
TRBJ1-2,NA,NA,TRBV7-8,TGTGCCAGCAGCTTCAGAGGCCTTAACTATGGCTACACCTTC,CASSFRGLNYGYTF
TRBJ2-4,NA,NA,TRBV5-1,TGCGCCAGCAGCCCCGACCTACCCAAAAACATTCAGTACTTC,CASSPDLPKNIQYF
TRBJ2-4,TRBD1,once,TRBV2,TGTGCCAGGGGGGGACCGGACAGGGGAGCCAAAAACATTCAGTACTTC,CARGGPDRGAKNIQYF
TRBJ1-2,TRBD1,NA,TRBV27,TGTGCCAGCAGTCAAGTTAGAGGCAGGGGGCTCGGTCTCGATGGCTACACCTTC,CASSQVRGRGLGLDGYTF
TRBJ2-7,NA,NA,TRBV29-1,TGCAGCGTTGGAGGGGATCGGGACGAGCAGTACTTC,CSVGGDRDEQYF
TRBJ1-1,NA,NA,TRBV6-1,TGTGCAGCCCGCGGGATGGGCTTAGAAAACACTGAAGCTTTCTTT,CAARGMGLENTEAFF